This T cell receptor (beta chain) was identified during a study of blood T cell repertoires in COVID-19. About the study: Nucleic acid was either cDNA or gDNA, and it came from T cells, B-cell-depleted T cells, or PBMCs.

Comments on this clone: The same CDR3 also results from other DNA sequences found in this sample.

The length of the CDR3 is 15 residues. From germline, CDR1 is MNHEY and CDR2 SVGAGI. V lost 0 bases and J lost 3, with 9 bases in between. In the original workflow: Reference gene primer amplification gave nucleated cell count estimates. The method was immunoSEQ multiplex PCR; TCRdb's version includes in-frame clones alone and lacks a portion of them. V and J calls plus clone size are reproduced from that table; the DNA served to infer D and trimming. This table has some 100,000 clones, about 83% appearing once. The J gene is TRBJ1-3, the V gene TRBV6-5, with a weak D call TRBD1 (6 bases). This TCR came from a human donor in a cohort sampled during active COVID-19. The sequenced sample was peripheral blood. CDR3 sequence (DNA): TGTGCCAGCAGTTACTCTACAGGGTTTGGAAACACCATATATTTT. Translating it yields CASSYSTGFGNTIYF.